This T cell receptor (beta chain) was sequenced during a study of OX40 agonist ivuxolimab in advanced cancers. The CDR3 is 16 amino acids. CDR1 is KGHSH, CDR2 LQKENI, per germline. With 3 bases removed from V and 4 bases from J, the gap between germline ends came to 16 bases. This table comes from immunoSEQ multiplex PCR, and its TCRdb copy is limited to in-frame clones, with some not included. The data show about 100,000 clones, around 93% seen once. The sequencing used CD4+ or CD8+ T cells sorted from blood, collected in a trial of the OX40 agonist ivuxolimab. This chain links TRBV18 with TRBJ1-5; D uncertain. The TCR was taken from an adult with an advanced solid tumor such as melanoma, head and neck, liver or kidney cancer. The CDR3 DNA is TGTGCCAGCTCACCGGTAGGTCCGGGAACAAATCAGCCCCAGCATTTT. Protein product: CASSPVGPGTNQPQHF.